The 25 T cell receptor beta chains given below trace back to one sample, sequenced in a study of regulatory T cells in long-lasting Graves disease. Specified time point: persistent/refractory GD, antithyroid drugs over 5 years with positive TRAb. Generation of the TCR library employed RNA extracted from PBMCs. Relying on iRepertoire HTBI primers and Arm-PCR of CDR3 regions, the team built TCR beta libraries. TCRdb processed the multiplex PCR reads anew with MiXCR; each CDR3 protein has one entry. The sample contains about 430,000 distinct CDR3 sequences, around 20% of which appear only once. Here the sequenced sample was peripheral blood mononuclear cells (PBMCs), taken when the disease was refractory, from a patient treated with antithyroid drugs. These receptors came from a female donor with Graves disease.

The sample holds a few counts of this clonotype. One end of the junction is discordant with germline, which a read error may explain. The chain couples TRBV20-1 to TRBJ1-4; 9 nucleotides align to TRBD1. The CDR3 loop spans 13 amino acids. Per germline, CDR1 DFQATT and CDR2 SNEGSKA (reference sequence). The CDR3 reads CSARGTGLQKLFF. CDR3 coding DNA: TGCAGTGCCAGAGGGACAGGGTTACAAAAACTGTTTTTT.

The V call is TRBV5-8, the J call TRBJ2-7; TRBD1 aligns across 7 bases. This CDR3 region has 15 residues. From germline, CDR1 is SGHTS and CDR2 YDEGEE. The junction had 4 bases not matched to a gene; V was cut back by 0 bases and J by 1 base. This CDR3 is CASSLVHRGSYEQYF. The CDR3 DNA reads as TGTGCCAGCAGCTTGGTCCACAGGGGATCCTACGAGCAGTACTTC. Full variable domain (outside the CDR3, taken from reference TRBV5-8 and TRBJ2-7): EAGVTQSPTHLIKTRGQQATLRCSPISGHTSVYWYQQALGLGLQFLLWYDEGEERNRGNFPPRFSGRQFPNYSSELNVNALELEDSALYLCASSLVHRGSYEQYFGPGTRLTVT.

Notes on this clonotype: A much larger clone lies a single base off, so this may be a read error. The chain links TRBV28 to TRBJ1-1; D not resolved. Trimming left V 3 bases short and J 5 bases short, with 10 bases between. The CDR3 is 13 residues long. Germline V lookup: CDR1 MDHEN, CDR2 SYDVKM. CDR3 sequence (DNA): TGTGCCAGCAGTTTGAAGGGTACGACTGAAGCTTTCTTT. Encoded protein: CASSLKGTTEAFF.

Notes on this clonotype: A far larger clone is one base from this, pointing to a likely read error. The rearrangement uses TRBV12-3 or TRBV12-4 and TRBJ2-7; maybe TRBD2 (6 bases). The CDR3 is 16 residues long. The CDR3 loop reads CASNDGGTSNHYGQYF. DNA for the CDR3: TGTGCCAGCAACGACGGAGGGACGTCCAACCACTACGGGCAGTACTTC.

As regards this clonotype: A much larger clone sits a single nucleotide away, making a read error possible. The chain's CDR3 is CASEPGQGYQPQYF. The CDR3, as DNA: TGTGCCAGCGAACCGGGACAGGGGTATCAGCCCCAGTATTTT. The chain employs TRBV6-1 and TRBJ1-5; 10 bases match TRBD1. The J call is doubtful: the DNA matches TRBJ2-3 better. From germline, CDR1 is MNHNS and CDR2 SASEGT. The CDR3 totals 14 residues.

The V call is TRBV7-9, the J call TRBJ2-7; 11 bases line up with TRBD2. V shed 5 bases, J shed 1 base, and the junction held 7 bases outside the gene matches. Germline values: CDR1 SEHNR, CDR2 FQNEAQ (reference sequence). CDR3 size: 16 residues. The CDR3 sequence: CASSTAGLAESYEQYF. CDR3 sequence (DNA): TGTGCCAGCAGCACAGCGGGACTAGCGGAATCCTACGAGCAGTACTTC.

This clonotype has a count of ten or more. The J gene is TRBJ2-3, the V gene TRBV2; D not certain. Germline assignment: CDR1 SNHLY and CDR2 FYNNEI. The CDR3 totals 12 residues. The V end was cut by 0 bases, the J end by 9 bases, with 7 bases between. CDR3 protein: CASSEAAGTQYF. CDR3 in DNA: TGTGCCAGCAGTGAAGCCGCCGGGACGCAGTATTTT. The variable domain in full, completed from reference TRBV2 and TRBJ2-3, reads EPEVTQTPSHQVTQMGQEVILRCVPISNHLYFYWYRQILGQKVEFLVSFYNNEISEKSEIFDDQFSVERPDGSNFTLKIRSTKLEDSAMYFCASSEAAGTQYFGPGTRLTVL.

This clonotype was seen ten or more times. V usage is TRBV2 and J usage is TRBJ2-7; unclear D gene. Germline loops: CDR1 SNHLY, CDR2 FYNNEI. Trimming took 6 bases from V and 4 from J, leaving 7 bases between them. The CDR3 sequence is 11 residues long. CDR3 sequence reads: CASRLRYEQYF. The CDR3 nucleotides are TGTGCCAGCAGGCTCAGGTACGAGCAGTACTTC.

Ten or more counts support this clonotype. The chain uses TRBV7-9 and TRBJ2-2, with D perhaps given as TRBD1 or TRBD2 (5 bases each). Germline V gene lookup returns CDR1 SEHNR and CDR2 FQNEAQ (reference sequence). The V end was cut by 4 bases, the J end by 2 bases, with 14 bases between. This CDR3 has 16 residues. CDR3 in amino acids: CASSSYFGANTGELFF. The CDR3 nucleotides read TGTGCCAGCAGCTCCTATTTCGGGGCCAACACCGGGGAGCTGTTTTTT.

This clonotype came up many times. V is TRBV20-1 and J is TRBJ1-1, with 7 positions matching TRBD1. The CDR3 has 12 amino acids. CDR1 is DFQATT and CDR2 is SNEGSKA in the germline V gene (reference sequence). J gave up 8 bases and V 3 bases, and 6 bases lay outside the gene matches. The CDR3 sequence is CSASGTAREAFF. CDR3 DNA sequence: TGCAGTGCTAGTGGGACAGCGAGAGAAGCTTTCTTT.

This clonotype was counted between two and nine times. This chain links TRBV19 with TRBJ1-2; D not resolved. Trimming removed 4 bases at V and 4 bases at J, with 22 bases between. Germline CDR1 LNHDA, CDR2 SQIVND (reference sequence). This CDR3 region has 17 residues. CDR3 sequence reads: CASSTSGGPTAVYGYTF. The CDR3 DNA is TGTGCCAGTAGTACCTCCGGAGGGCCTACGGCAGTCTATGGCTACACCTTC. The complete variable domain, with remaining parts taken from reference TRBV19 and TRBJ1-2, reads DGGITQSPKYLFRKEGQNVTLSCEQNLNHDAMYWYRQDPGQGLRLIYYSQIVNDFQKGDIAEGYSVSREKKESFPLTVTSAQKNPTAFYLCASSTSGGPTAVYGYTFGSGTRLTVV.

The chain uses TRBV20-1 and TRBJ1-5; maybe TRBD1 (5 bases). Germline V lookup: CDR1 DFQATT, CDR2 SNEGSKA (reference sequence). The CDR3 totals 15 residues. V lost 2 bases and J lost 5, with 16 bases in between. CDR3 sequence: CSARLGRVADQPQHF. CDR3 in DNA: TGCAGTGCTAGATTGGGACGGGTAGCAGATCAGCCCCAGCATTTT.

This clonotype was observed a few times. The chain has TRBV20-1 and TRBJ2-5; TRBD2 is a possible D gene (7 bases). Germline CDR1 reads DFQATT; CDR2 reads SNEGSKA (reference sequence). The CDR3 consists of 14 residues. The germline V and J ends were trimmed by 5 bases and 6 bases, with 19 bases remaining between them. CDR3 in DNA: TGCAGTGCTCCCGAAGGGGGAGGGGCGAAGACCCAGTACTTC. Translated: CSAPEGGGAKTQYF.

Comments on this clonotype: A much larger clone differs by one base, so this may be a read error. This chain's CDR3 is CVSSLVGGANTEAFF. CDR3 nucleotide sequence: TGTGTCAGCAGTTTAGTTGGGGGGGCAAACACTGAAGCTTTCTTT. This chain uses TRBV12-3 or TRBV12-4 with TRBJ1-1, with a weak D call TRBD1 (6 bases). The CDR3 extends over 15 amino acids.

Of note for this clonotype: This clone may be a read error of a much larger clone one base away. This chain uses TRBV7-3 with TRBJ2-2; D may be TRBD2 (5 bases). CDR1 is SGHTA and CDR2 is FQGTGA in the germline V gene. The CDR3 loop spans 13 amino acids. The CDR3 nucleotides read TGTGCCAGCGGCCGCGGCCACACCGGGGAGCTGGTTTTT. Amino acids: CASGRGHTGELVF.

Regarding this clonotype: A much larger clonotype is one base distant, so this may be a read error. The genes are TRBV30 and TRBJ2-7, with a weak D call TRBD1 (6 bases). CDR1 and CDR2 (germline): GTSNPN, SVGIG (reference sequence). CDR3 length: 13 amino acids. CDR3 loop: CGWSVLEGGEQYF. CDR3 DNA sequence: TGTGGCTGGAGTGTACTAGAAGGGGGCGAGCAGTACTTC.

This clonotype was picked up many times. V gene TRBV2 combines with J gene TRBJ2-5; TRBD1 matches 10 bases. CDR1 is SNHLY and CDR2 is FYNNEI in the germline V gene. CDR3 length equals 13 residues. Trimming took 6 bases from V and 4 from J; bases not matched to a gene: 2. The DNA of the CDR3 is TGTGCCAGCAGCTGGGACAGGGGAGAGACCCAGTACTTC. Translating gives CASSWDRGETQYF.

This chain links TRBV20-1 with TRBJ2-1, with D possibly being TRBD1 (6 bases). There are 13 residues in the CDR3. V dropped 8 bases and J dropped 6 bases, with 17 bases sitting between them. CDR1 is DFQATT and CDR2 is SNEGSKA in the germline V gene (reference sequence). This CDR3 is CSTVKGGLNEQFF. The CDR3 DNA sequence: TGCAGTACAGTGAAAGGGGGTCTCAATGAGCAGTTCTTC.

The V and J genes are TRBV19 and TRBJ2-7; TRBD2 is a possible D gene (5 bases). Looked up from germline, CDR1 is LNHDA and CDR2 is SQIVND (reference sequence). The CDR3 contains 14 residues. V lost 5 bases to trimming and J lost 2 bases, with 13 bases between them. The CDR3 nucleotides read TGTGCCAGTAGTCCCGCGGTTAGCGCCTACGAGCAGTACTTC. Residues: CASSPAVSAYEQYF.

This clonotype appeared many times. The chain employs TRBV2 and TRBJ2-7; a possible D gene is TRBD1 (6 bases). Germline lookup yields CDR1 SNHLY and CDR2 FYNNEI. The CDR3 runs 14 residues. V dropped 5 bases and J dropped 0 bases, with 11 bases sitting between them. The CDR3 bases are TGTGCCAGCAGTTACCGGGACAACTCCTACGAGCAGTACTTC. Protein product: CASSYRDNSYEQYF.

This clonotype was seen many times. The chain uses TRBV12-3 or TRBV12-4 and TRBJ1-2, with D maybe TRBD1 (6 bases). This CDR3 is built from 14 residues. Trimming removed 5 bases from V and 1 base from J, with 11 bases in between. The CDR3 coding sequence is TGTGCCAGCAGTAGGGGGTCAAGTAACTATGGCTACACCTTC. Protein product: CASSRGSSNYGYTF.

This clonotype has a handful of counts. This chain connects TRBV28 to TRBJ2-1; 10 bases fit TRBD1. This CDR3 has 15 amino acids. J gave up 4 bases and V 4 bases, and 4 bases lay outside the gene matches. In germline, CDR1 is MDHEN, CDR2 SYDVKM. In DNA form, the CDR3 reads TGTGCCAGCAGTTCTGGACAGGGGGTTTACAATGAGCAGTTCTTC. Protein sequence: CASSSGQGVYNEQFF.

There are many counts of this clonotype. The V call is TRBV12-3 or TRBV12-4, the J call TRBJ2-7; 11 positions agree with TRBD2. V shed 4 bases, J shed 6 bases, and the junction held 26 bases outside the gene matches. CDR3 length: 21 amino acids. The chain's CDR3 is CASSWDLDLRLAGTRQFEQYF. The CDR3, as DNA: TGTGCCAGCAGTTGGGACCTCGATCTGCGACTAGCGGGGACCCGGCAGTTCGAGCAGTACTTC.

In this sample, this clonotype turned up many times. V gene TRBV19 combines with J gene TRBJ2-2; TRBD2 aligns across 11 bases. This CDR3 has 14 residues. V lost 8 bases, J lost 6 bases, and 5 bases stayed unmatched. Germline-derived CDR1 and CDR2 are LNHDA and SQIVND (reference sequence). The CDR3 nucleotides are TGTGCCAGTTGTCGACTAGCGGGATCCGGGGAGCTGTTTTTT. This sequence encodes CASCRLAGSGELFF.

In its sample, this clonotype was seen many times. V and J are TRBV20-1 and TRBJ1-4; 8 nucleotides line up with TRBD1. The CDR3 totals 15 residues. Unmatched junction bases numbered 11, after V lost 3 bases and J lost 8 bases. Germline loops: CDR1 DFQATT, CDR2 SNEGSKA (reference sequence). This CDR3 reads CSASSTGTGWEKLFF. CDR3 in DNA: TGCAGTGCTAGTAGCACCGGGACAGGCTGGGAAAAACTGTTTTTT.